This T cell receptor beta chain was recorded in a study of T-cell reconstitution after alpha-beta-depleted transplantation in children. Construction of the TCRbeta library involved unique molecular identifiers. One entry per CDR3 protein results from TCRdb running MiXCR on the PCR reads. The sample has over 150,000 distinct CDR3 sequences, around 5.9% seen once. Ten or more counts support this clonotype. Its cognate antigen is unknown. The germline V gene encodes CDR1 DFQATT and CDR2 SNEGSKA (reference sequence). The CDR3 has 15 residues. Trimming took 5 bases from V and 2 from J, leaving 16 bases between them. Findings of the study overall: Expanded graft clones, several hundred of them, were reportedly the source of alpha-beta T cells about two months after transplant. Some patients owed their high day-60 TCRbeta diversity to surviving recipient T cells and thymic progenitors. It was newly produced T cells that mostly accounted for T-cell counts and diversity one year after transplant.

This receptor was taken from a girl under three years old with combined immunodeficiency, due to receive a stem cell transplant. The chain employs TRBV20-1 and TRBJ2-1, with D tentatively TRBD1 (5 bases). The source was PBMCs, collected before TCRalphabeta/CD19-depleted stem cell transplant. CDR3: CSALGEGYTYNEQFF. The DNA for the CDR3 is TGCAGTGCTCTAGGGGAAGGGTATACCTACAATGAGCAGTTCTTC.